The 8 T cell receptor beta chains listed next were all sequenced from one sample in a study of T cell changes during pregnancy in multiple sclerosis (dated by TCRdb to the late 2010s). Receptors were amplified or captured by the immunoSEQ multiplex PCR assay. Imported from immuneACCESS, the table was reduced by TCRdb to in-frame sequences with V and J called. These copies leave out some clones; in studies compared against another copy, an unresolved V gene accounts for under half, and the cause of the remainder is not known. The sample data list almost 50,000 clones, and more than 85% of these were observed just once. The ten largest account for roughly 0.98% of the sample. The material was peripheral blood, obtained after pregnancy. All receptors come from a female donor with multiple sclerosis, enrolled in a pregnancy study.

This clone ranks as medium-sized. The rearrangement uses TRBV6-1 and TRBJ1-2; TRBD1 matches 9 bases. J was trimmed by 4 bases and V by 7 bases; bases with no gene match: 10. CDR1 and CDR2 from the germline V gene are MNHNS and SASEGT. The CDR3 covers 15 residues. The CDR3 loop is CASKQTGGASYGYTF. For the CDR3, the DNA is TGTGCCAGCAAACAAACAGGGGGCGCGAGCTATGGCTACACCTTC.

This sequence joins TRBV9 and TRBJ2-1; 7 bases agree with TRBD2. The V and J ends lost 4 bases and 4 bases, in that order; junction bases with no gene match: 11. This CDR3 is built from 16 residues. Germline values: CDR1 SGDLS, CDR2 YYNGEE. CDR3 protein: CASSPTSGVGYNEQFF. The CDR3 DNA sequence: TGTGCCAGCAGCCCCACGAGCGGGGTGGGATACAATGAGCAGTTCTTC.

This chain joins TRBV6-5 and TRBJ2-7; 11 positions agree with TRBD1. CDR1 and CDR2 from the germline V gene are MNHEY and SVGAGI. The ends lost 11 bases at V and 7 bases at J; junction bases unmatched: 7. The CDR3 is made up of 12 amino acids. The CDR3 protein is CAAGQGAWEQYF. The CDR3 region has the DNA TGTGCCGCCGGACAGGGGGCTTGGGAGCAGTACTTC.

The chain has TRBV7-6 and TRBJ1-2; D remains unclear. The CDR3 spans 13 residues. Germline V gene lookup returns CDR1 SGHVS and CDR2 FNYEAQ. V lost 5 bases and J 2 bases, leaving 9 bases between the germline ends. In DNA, the CDR3 is TGTGCCAGCAGCGCTGACATAAACTATGGCTACACCTTC. Protein product: CASSADINYGYTF.

This clone was seen once. The rearrangement links TRBV27 to TRBJ2-7; D gene unclear. Deletions cut 0 bases from V and 1 base from J, with 10 bases between. Germline V gene sequence: CDR1 MNHEY, CDR2 SMNVEV (reference sequence). CDR3 length: 15 amino acids. CDR3 loop: CASSLSIGLSYEQYF. DNA of the CDR3: TGTGCCAGCAGTTTATCGATCGGGTTATCCTACGAGCAGTACTTC.

The genes are TRBV4-3 and TRBJ2-2, with 7 bases identical to TRBD1. The length of the CDR3 is 16 residues. The trim removed 0 bases at V and 4 bases at J, leaving 5 bases unmatched. Germline CDR1 is LGHNA and CDR2 is YSLEER. CDR3 DNA sequence: TGCGCCAGCAGCCAAGAGCAGACAGGGACCACCGGGGAGCTGTTTTTT. Its translation: CASSQEQTGTTGELFF.

The rearrangement uses TRBV18 and TRBJ1-6, with 7 nucleotides matching TRBD1. V shed 3 bases, J shed 8 bases, and the junction held 10 bases outside the gene matches. Per the germline V gene, CDR1 is KGHSH and CDR2 is LQKENI. This CDR3 is built from 16 residues. For the CDR3, the DNA is TGTGCCAGCTCACCTGGGTCCGGGACAGCCTATTCACCCCTCCACTTT. This codes for CASSPGSGTAYSPLHF.

The chain has TRBV28 and TRBJ1-2; a possible D gene is TRBD1 (6 bases). Germline V gene sequence: CDR1 MDHEN, CDR2 SYDVKM. This CDR3 has 14 amino acids. Trimming cost V 8 bases and J 5 bases, with 18 bases left between them. Here the CDR3 reads CASRGGGGRYGYTF. As DNA, the CDR3 is TGTGCCAGCCGCGGAGGGGGGGGACGGTATGGCTACACCTTC.